A selection of T cell receptor beta chains follows, all from one sample in a study of T cell responses to AZD1222 COVID-19 vaccine. Some clones are missing from TCRdb's copy, which holds only in-frame ones; the method was immunoSEQ multiplex PCR. The sample holds roughly 85,000 clones, roughly nine tenths seen once. The sample consisted of peripheral blood, taken on day 0 of AZD1222 vaccination. Receptors were obtained from an adult in good health. CDR3s include the opening cysteine and the closing phenylalanine or tryptophan. D genes are given only for firm matches. Expanded clones are given a class, and other clones once, few, many or no size at all.

clone_size	d_call	v_call	j_call	cdr3_aa	cdr3_nt
many	-	TRBV2	TRBJ1-2	CATLPREGVGGYTF	TGTGCCACCCTCCCGCGCGAGGGGGTGGGGGGCTACACCTTC
-	-	TRBV18	TRBJ2-2	CASSPAGLTGELFF	TGTGCCAGCTCACCCGCGGGGTTGACCGGGGAGCTGTTTTTT
-	-	TRBV28	TRBJ1-5	CASSGAAGGNQPQHF	TGTGCCAGCAGTGGGGCTGCGGGAGGCAATCAGCCCCAGCATTTT
-	TRBD2	TRBV5-1	TRBJ2-1	CASRASGGAYNEQFF	TGCGCCAGCAGGGCTAGCGGGGGGGCCTACAATGAGCAGTTCTTC
-	-	TRBV4-3	TRBJ1-1	CASSQVYPAFGEAFF	TGCGCCAGCAGCCAAGTATACCCCGCCTTCGGAGAAGCTTTCTTT
-	TRBD1	TRBV7-3	TRBJ1-5	CASSADRGQPQHF	TGTGCCAGCAGCGCGGACAGGGGTCAGCCCCAGCATTTT
-	-	TRBV9	TRBJ2-2	CASSATGRTGELFF	TGTGCCAGCAGCGCCACAGGGCGCACCGGGGAGCTGTTTTTT
-	TRBD1	TRBV27	TRBJ1-1	CASSSGTGPNTEAFF	TGTGCCAGCAGTTCCGGGACAGGACCGAACACTGAAGCTTTCTTT
-	-	TRBV10-3	TRBJ2-2	CATRGGANTGELFF	TGTGCCACCAGGGGGGGGGCGAACACCGGGGAGCTGTTTTTT
-	TRBD1	TRBV13	TRBJ2-3	CASSSRTGVADTQYF	TGTGCCAGCAGCTCCCGGACAGGGGTCGCAGATACGCAGTATTTT
-	-	TRBV5-1	TRBJ1-2	CASSPRGRGNYGYTF	TGCGCCAGCAGCCCAAGGGGTCGCGGAAACTATGGCTACACCTTC
-	-	TRBV6-5	TRBJ1-1	CASSMTGTNTEAFF	TGTGCCAGCAGTATGACAGGAACGAACACTGAAGCTTTCTTT
-	-	TRBV5-1	TRBJ1-1	CASSSPGGSDTEAFF	TGCGCCAGCAGCTCCCCGGGAGGGTCGGACACTGAAGCTTTCTTT
-	-	TRBV7-9	TRBJ2-3	CASSLAGPTDTQYF	TGTGCCAGCAGCTTAGCGGGGCCCACAGATACGCAGTATTTT
-	TRBD2	TRBV5-5	TRBJ2-5	CASSLGGGRRETQYF	TGTGCCAGCAGCTTGGGCGGCGGGAGGAGGGAGACCCAGTACTTC
-	TRBD2	TRBV28	TRBJ2-1	CASSLSPSGGVEQFF	TGTGCCAGCAGTTTATCCCCTAGCGGGGGGGTTGAGCAGTTCTTC
many	TRBD2	TRBV28	TRBJ2-7	CASSQSGREHEQYF	TGTGCCAGCAGCCAAAGCGGGAGGGAACACGAGCAGTACTTC
-	TRBD1	TRBV18	TRBJ1-1	CASSPPGTGSNTEAFF	TGTGCCAGCTCACCACCGGGGACAGGATCGAACACTGAAGCTTTCTTT
-	TRBD1	TRBV6-5	TRBJ1-5	CAIGGQGAQPQHF	TGTGCCATCGGGGGACAGGGGGCTCAGCCCCAGCATTTT
-	-	TRBV2	TRBJ1-5	CASSDSGNQPQHF	TGTGCCAGCAGTGACTCAGGTAATCAGCCCCAGCATTTT
-	-	TRBV11-3	TRBJ2-1	CASSLGAALPYNEQFF	TGTGCCAGCAGCTTAGGGGCGGCCCTCCCCTACAATGAGCAGTTCTTC
-	TRBD1	TRBV30	TRBJ1-2	CAWTITGGLKGYTF	TGTGCCTGGACCATAACAGGGGGCCTTAAAGGCTACACCTTC
-	TRBD1	TRBV29-1	TRBJ1-2	CSARTGVNYGYTF	TGCAGCGCCAGGACAGGGGTTAACTATGGCTACACCTTC
-	TRBD1	TRBV5-4	TRBJ2-7	CASSGGTGPSYEQYF	TGTGCCAGCAGCGGAGGGACAGGGCCGTCCTACGAGCAGTACTTC